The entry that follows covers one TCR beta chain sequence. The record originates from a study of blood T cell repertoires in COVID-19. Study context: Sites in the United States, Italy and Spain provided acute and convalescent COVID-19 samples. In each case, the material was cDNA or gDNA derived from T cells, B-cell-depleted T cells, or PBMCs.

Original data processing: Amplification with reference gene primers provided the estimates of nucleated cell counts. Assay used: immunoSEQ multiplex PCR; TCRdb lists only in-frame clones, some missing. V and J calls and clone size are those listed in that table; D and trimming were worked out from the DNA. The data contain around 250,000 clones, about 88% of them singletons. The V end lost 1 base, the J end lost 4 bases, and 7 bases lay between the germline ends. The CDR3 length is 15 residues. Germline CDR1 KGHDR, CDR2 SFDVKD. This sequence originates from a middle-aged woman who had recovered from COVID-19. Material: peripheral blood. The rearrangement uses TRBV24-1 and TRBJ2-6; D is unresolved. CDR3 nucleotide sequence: TGTGCCACCAGTGATTTACGGAGCGGGGCCAACGTCCTGACTTTC. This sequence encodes CATSDLRSGANVLTF.